The sequence of this T cell receptor beta chain was determined in a study of human T cells and chemical hapten exposure. For the study at large: Donors were sensitized with 2% DPC on the upper inner arm.

This clonotype was counted many times. The antigen is undetermined. Trimming cost V 5 bases and J 10 bases; bases outside gene matches: 8. Germline CDR1 reads MDHEN; CDR2 reads SYDVKM. The CDR3 loop spans 15 amino acids. Time point denoted: patch test 1, 2 weeks after DPC sensitization. This sample's treatment: therapeutic diphenylcyclopropenone sensitization with weekly scalp DPC. People who gave samples had alopecia, were 18 to 70 years old, and were suitable for DPC. Unfractionated whole blood yielded total RNA. Using its own MiXCR run on the RACE reads, TCRdb lists one record per CDR3 protein. The sample has 75,000 to 90,000 distinct CDR3 sequences; roughly 7.2% are singletons. Study-wide results and caveats: The number of TCRs over 1 in 1000 frequency stayed unchanged after DPC.

The rearrangement links TRBV28 to TRBJ1-6, with 10 bases identical to TRBD1. The receptor comes from a woman younger than 45 with alopecia areata. Some clones in this sample may be carry-over from other donors' samples. Sequencing used whole blood, obtained in connection with sensitization to the hapten diphenylcyclopropenone (DPC). The CDR3, as DNA: TGTGCCAGCAGTACCGGACAGGGGGTATGGTCACCCCTCCACTTT. Translating gives CASSTGQGVWSPLHF.